A single sample is the source of the 20 T cell receptor beta chains below, sequenced in a study of Ad26.COV2.S vaccination and SARS-CoV-2 variants. Specified treatment: roughly 20 received Ad26.COV2.S at low or high dose, single or two shots; 5 received placebo; per-sample allocation not given. Collection of the samples took place on day 63 after the first injection of vaccine or placebo. Profiling relied on immunoSEQ multiplex PCR, and the TCRdb table lists in-frame clones only, not all of them. In the table there are 300,000 to 500,000 clones, roughly nine tenths of which are singletons. Sequencing used peripheral blood, obtained in a trial of Ad26.COV2.S vaccine versus placebo. The receptor source for this set is a person between 18 and 60 years old who received the Ad26.COV2.S COVID-19 vaccine or a placebo.

V usage is TRBV2 and J usage is TRBJ1-1; 11 nucleotides match TRBD1. CDR3 length: 16 amino acids. Germline trimming cut 7 bases from V and 4 bases from J; bases unmatched to any gene: 11. Germline CDR1 is SNHLY and CDR2 is FYNNEI. The CDR3 nucleotides are TGTGCCAGCACCCAGGGACAGGGGGAGAAAGGCACTGAAGCTTTCTTT. Its protein is CASTQGQGEKGTEAFF.

This sequence joins TRBV21-1 and TRBJ1-2. TRBV21-1 counts as a pseudogene. There are 14 residues in the CDR3. The CDR3 bases are TGTGCCAGCAGCAAAGGGATCTGGGACTATGGCTACACCTTC. Its translation is CASSKGIWDYGYTF.

The chain joins TRBV2 to TRBJ1-3; D is unclear. The CDR3 has 17 residues. Trimming pared 6 bases from V and 0 bases from J, leaving 18 bases between. Per germline, CDR1 SNHLY and CDR2 FYNNEI. The CDR3 here is CASSSPKDESSGNTIYF. The CDR3 bases are TGTGCCAGCAGCTCCCCAAAGGACGAGTCCTCTGGAAACACCATATATTTT. Filled out from reference TRBV2 and TRBJ1-3, the complete variable domain reads EPEVTQTPSHQVTQMGQEVILRCVPISNHLYFYWYRQILGQKVEFLVSFYNNEISEKSEIFDDQFSVERPDGSNFTLKIRSTKLEDSAMYFCASSSPKDESSGNTIYFGEGSWLTVV.

The chain couples TRBV2 to TRBJ2-3, with unresolved D. The CDR3 consists of 12 residues. V lost 9 bases, J lost 0 bases, and 7 bases lay in between. Germline CDR1 is SNHLY and CDR2 is FYNNEI. CDR3: CARTRSTDTQYF. The CDR3 DNA is TGTGCCAGGACTCGAAGCACAGATACGCAGTATTTT.

The chain recombines TRBV18 with TRBJ1-5; 9 bases map to TRBD1. CDR3 length: 17 residues. The trim removed 0 bases at V and 1 base at J, leaving 4 bases unmatched. The germline V gene encodes CDR1 KGHSH and CDR2 LQKENI. Here the CDR3 reads CASSPPTGGRSNQPQHF. CDR3 DNA: TGTGCCAGCTCACCACCCACAGGGGGCCGAAGCAATCAGCCCCAGCATTTT.

The genes are TRBV11-2 and TRBJ2-2; TRBD2 aligns across 11 bases. This CDR3 has 15 residues. Per germline, CDR1 SGHAT and CDR2 FQNNGV. The V and J ends lost 5 bases and 7 bases, in that order; junction bases with no gene match: 6. The CDR3 DNA is TGTGCCAGCAGCGCGCTAGCGGGGGGCATCGGGGAGCTGTTTTTT. Amino acid sequence: CASSALAGGIGELFF.

The chain has TRBV4-1 and TRBJ1-2; 7 positions match TRBD1. The CDR3 sequence is 12 residues long. V gave up 0 bases and J gave up 14 bases; unmatched junction bases: 6. Germline loops: CDR1 MGHRA, CDR2 YSYEKL. The CDR3 DNA is TGCGCCAGCAGCCAAGAAGGACAGGCGGGGACCTTC. It encodes CASSQEGQAGTF.

The chain is built from TRBV18 and TRBJ1-2, with 10 bases matching TRBD1. This CDR3 has 15 residues. J was trimmed by 4 bases and V by 4 bases; bases with no gene match: 6. Germline values: CDR1 KGHSH, CDR2 LQKENI. The DNA for the CDR3 is TGTGCCAGCTCACGATCCGGGACAGGGGTCTATGGCTACACCTTC. Residues: CASSRSGTGVYGYTF.

The gene calls are TRBV4-1 and TRBJ2-3, with 7 bases identical to TRBD2. V was pared by 2 bases and J by 8 bases, with 4 bases of the junction left unmatched. Germline CDR1 and CDR2: MGHRA and YSYEKL. The CDR3 is 13 amino acids. DNA for the CDR3: TGCGCCAGCAGCCAATTCGGCGGGGGTACGCAGTATTTT. It encodes CASSQFGGGTQYF.

The gene calls are TRBV10-3 and TRBJ1-3; the D gene is possibly TRBD1 (6 bases). CDR3 length: 12 residues. Between the trimmed V and J ends, which lost 11 bases and 0 bases, there was a span of 8 bases. Germline V CDR1 and CDR2: ENHRY, SYGVKD. The CDR3 is CAAQGSGNTIYF. The DNA for the CDR3 is TGTGCCGCACAGGGCTCTGGAAACACCATATATTTT.

The chain carries TRBV9 and TRBJ2-1; maybe TRBD1 (5 bases). Germline V CDR1 and CDR2: SGDLS, YYNGEE. The CDR3 loop spans 14 amino acids. V was cut by 4 bases and J by 6 bases, with 14 bases left in between. The DNA of the CDR3 is TGTGCCAGCAGCCCCTCAGGGTCAGGCAATGAGCAGTTCTTC. Translation gives CASSPSGSGNEQFF.

This clone appeared a single time. CDR3: CASSIYGRAKYNEQFF. The CDR3 DNA reads TGTGCCAGTAGTATTTACGGCAGGGCGAAGTACAATGAGCAGTTCTTC. The rearrangement joins TRBV19 to TRBJ2-1; possible D gene TRBD1, 5 bases. The CDR3 extends over 16 amino acids. The germline CDR1 and CDR2 sequences are LNHDA and SQIVND (reference sequence). Trimming removed 3 bases from V and 4 bases from J, with 16 bases in between.

The rearrangement joins TRBV29-1 to TRBJ1-1; D is unclear. Between the trimmed V and J ends, which lost 5 bases and 4 bases, there was a span of 14 bases. CDR3 size: 13 residues. Germline lookup yields CDR1 SQVTM and CDR2 ANQGSEA. Here the CDR3 reads CSVWEGASTEAFF. CDR3 DNA sequence: TGCAGCGTTTGGGAGGGCGCAAGCACTGAAGCTTTCTTT.

This sequence joins TRBV18 and TRBJ1-3; D not certain. Trimming shortened V by 4 bases and J by 0 bases, and 13 bases separated the two germline ends. CDR3 length: 16 residues. Germline V lookup: CDR1 KGHSH, CDR2 LQKENI. In nucleotides, the CDR3 is TGTGCCAGCTCACTGTTCGACGGCCACTCTGGAAACACCATATATTTT. Protein sequence: CASSLFDGHSGNTIYF.

The genes are TRBV6-2 or TRBV6-3 and TRBJ1-1, with a tentative D call TRBD1 (6 bases). V lost 7 bases and J lost 1, with 16 bases in between. Germline loops: CDR1 MNHEY, CDR2 SVGEGT. This CDR3 comprises 15 residues. The CDR3 bases are TGTGCCAGCATCCCCGGGGGGGCACAGAACACTGAAGCTTTCTTT. It is translated as CASIPGGAQNTEAFF.

A single count supports this clone. The chain is built from TRBV4-1 and TRBJ2-1; perhaps TRBD2 as D (7 bases). Germline V lookup: CDR1 MGHRA, CDR2 YSYEKL. V was cut by 4 bases and J by 4 bases, with 20 bases left in between. This CDR3 has 17 residues. Written as DNA, the CDR3 is TGCGCCAGCAGCCTCCTTTCGGCGGGGGCCAGTTACAATGAGCAGTTCTTC. Translating it yields CASSLLSAGASYNEQFF.

J is TRBJ1-5 and V is TRBV11-2; D is perhaps TRBD1 (6 bases). V lost 0 bases and J 10 bases, leaving 10 bases between the germline ends. From germline, CDR1 is SGHAT and CDR2 FQNNGV. There are 13 residues in the CDR3. As DNA, the CDR3 is TGTGCCAGCAGCTTAGAGGGGGCAGGACCCCAGCATTTT. The encoded protein is CASSLEGAGPQHF.

The gene calls are TRBV5-1 and TRBJ2-7; TRBD1 is a possible D gene (6 bases). The germline V gene has CDR1 SGHRS and CDR2 YFSETQ. V lost 6 bases, J lost 6 bases, and 16 bases lay in between. The CDR3 sequence is 13 residues long. CDR3 region: CASIATGSGEQYF. The CDR3, as DNA: TGCGCCAGCATAGCCACAGGGTCGGGCGAGCAGTACTTC.

The V call is TRBV6-2 or TRBV6-3, the J call TRBJ1-1, with 7 bases that match TRBD1. Trimming cost V 1 base and J 4 bases; bases outside gene matches: 12. Germline CDR1 is MNHEY and CDR2 is SVGEGT. The CDR3 sequence is 17 residues long. CDR3 sequence (DNA): TGTGCCAGCAGTTACTTTCTCAACCGGGACAGCAGCACTGAAGCTTTCTTT. Its protein is CASSYFLNRDSSTEAFF.

The gene calls are TRBV4-1 and TRBJ2-5, with D hard to call. Trimming took 0 bases from V and 1 from J, leaving 6 bases between them. There are 14 residues in the CDR3. From germline, CDR1 is MGHRA and CDR2 YSYEKL. The CDR3 loop reads CASSQDSFQETQYF. The CDR3 DNA is TGCGCCAGCAGCCAAGATAGCTTCCAAGAGACCCAGTACTTC.